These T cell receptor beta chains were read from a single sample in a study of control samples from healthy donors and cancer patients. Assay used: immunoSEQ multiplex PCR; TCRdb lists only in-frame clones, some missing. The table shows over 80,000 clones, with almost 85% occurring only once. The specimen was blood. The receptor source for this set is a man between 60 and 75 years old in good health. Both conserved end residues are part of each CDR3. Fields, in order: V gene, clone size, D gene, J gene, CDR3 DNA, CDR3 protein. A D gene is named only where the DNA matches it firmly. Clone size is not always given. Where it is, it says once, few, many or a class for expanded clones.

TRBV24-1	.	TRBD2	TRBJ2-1	TGTGCCACCAGTGACGGACTAGCCGATGAGCAGTTCTTC	CATSDGLADEQFF
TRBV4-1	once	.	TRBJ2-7	TGCGCCAGCAGCCCCCTAGACAGAAACTACGAGCAGTACTTC	CASSPLDRNYEQYF
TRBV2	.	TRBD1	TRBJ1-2	TGTGCCACCTACGATGGGGGACAGTTTCCTAACTATGGCTACACCTTC	CATYDGGQFPNYGYTF
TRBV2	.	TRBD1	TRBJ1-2	TGTGCCAGCAGTTTCGGACAGGGGGAAGGCTACACCTTC	CASSFGQGEGYTF
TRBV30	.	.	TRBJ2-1	TGTGCCTGGAGTCCCTCGGGCCCCAATGAGCAGTTCTTC	CAWSPSGPNEQFF
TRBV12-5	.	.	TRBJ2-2	TGTGCTAGTGGTAAGGGACATTTGAACACCGGGGAGCTGTTTTTT	CASGKGHLNTGELFF
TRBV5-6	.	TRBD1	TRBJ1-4	TGTGCCAGCAGTCACCGGGACAGGGTCACTAATGAAAAACTGTTTTTT	CASSHRDRVTNEKLFF
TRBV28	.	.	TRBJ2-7	TGTGCCAGCAGTTTAGAAGCGCCACCTGAGCAGTACTTC	CASSLEAPPEQYF
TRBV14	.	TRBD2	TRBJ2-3	TGTGCCAGCAAAAAAGGGGGACTAGCGGGACTCGACGGTACGCAGTATTTT	CASKKGGLAGLDGTQYF
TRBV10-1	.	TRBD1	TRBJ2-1	TGCGCCAGCAGTCGGGACAGGGGCGGTGAGCAGTTCTTC	CASSRDRGGEQFF
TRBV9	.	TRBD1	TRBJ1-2	TGTGCCAGCAGCGTACCAACAAGCGGCGGGGGTCAGGGGGCGTACTATGGCTACACCTTC	CASSVPTSGGGQGAYYGYTF
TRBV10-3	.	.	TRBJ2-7	TGTGCCATCAGTGAGCGGCAAACCGACTACGAGCAGTACTTC	CAISERQTDYEQYF
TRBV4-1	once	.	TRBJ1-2	TGCGCCAGCAGCCAAGATCCACCCGGGCGCTATGGCTACACCTTC	CASSQDPPGRYGYTF
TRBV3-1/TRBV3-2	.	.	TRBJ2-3	TGTGCCAGCACAATGGCGGTGAGCACAGATACGCAGTATTTT	CASTMAVSTDTQYF
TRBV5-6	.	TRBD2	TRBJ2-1	TGTGCCAGCAGCTGGAGGGGCCTAGCGGGAGTTCCTGAGCAGTTCTTC	CASSWRGLAGVPEQFF
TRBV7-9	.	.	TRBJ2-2	TGTGCCAGCACTTTAGGCGGGACATCGAACACCGGGGAGCTGTTTTTT	CASTLGGTSNTGELFF
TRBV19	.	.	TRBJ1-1	TGTGCCAGTAGCTCGGAGGCCCGAGGATACACTGAAGCTTTCTTT	CASSSEARGYTEAFF
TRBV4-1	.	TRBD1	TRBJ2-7	TGCGCCAGCAGCCCGCTCCTGACAGGGGGCAGGTCCTACGAGCAGTACTTC	CASSPLLTGGRSYEQYF
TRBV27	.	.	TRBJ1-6	TGTGCCAGCAACGACCGGGCCGCCGACCCCCTCCACTTT	CASNDRAADPLHF
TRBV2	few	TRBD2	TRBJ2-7	TGTGCCAGCACCGGGGTAGCGGGGGACGAGCAGTACTTC	CASTGVAGDEQYF
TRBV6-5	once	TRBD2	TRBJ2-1	TGTGCCAGCAGAAGGCGGGAGAATGAGCAGTTCTTC	CASRRRENEQFF
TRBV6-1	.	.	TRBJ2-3	TGTGCCAGCAGTGACACCGGGAGCGCTACGCAGTATTTT	CASSDTGSATQYF
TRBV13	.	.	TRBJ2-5	TGTGCCAGCAGCGTACTTGTCGAGACCCAGTACTTC	CASSVLVETQYF
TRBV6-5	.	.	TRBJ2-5	TGTGCCAGCAGTTACAGTTGGCGGGATTCGGAGACCCAGTACTTC	CASSYSWRDSETQYF
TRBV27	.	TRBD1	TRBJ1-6	TGTGCCAGCAGTTACGGGACAGAGCGCAATTCACCCCTCCACTTT	CASSYGTERNSPLHF
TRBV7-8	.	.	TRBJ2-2	TGTGCCAGCAGCTTAGGGGGACTGGAGAACACCGGGGAGCTGTTTTTT	CASSLGGLENTGELFF
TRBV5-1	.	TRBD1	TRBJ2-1	TGCGCCAGCAGCGAAGGACAGGCCTACAATGAGCAGTTCTTC	CASSEGQAYNEQFF
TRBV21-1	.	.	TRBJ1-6	TGTGCCAGCAGCAAAGCAGGGGGACAGGATAATTCACCCCTCCACTTT	CASSKAGGQDNSPLHF
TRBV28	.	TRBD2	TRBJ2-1	TGTGCCAGCAGTTTGATAGGGCGGGAGGATAGGCGCGAGCAGTTCTTC	CASSLIGREDRREQFF
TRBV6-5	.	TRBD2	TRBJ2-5	TGTGCCAGCAGGCGGCGGGAGGCCAGAGAGACCCAGTACTTC	CASRRREARETQYF
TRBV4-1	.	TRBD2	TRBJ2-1	TGCGCCAGCAGCCGCCTAGCGGGAGTCCGCAATGAGCAGTTCTTC	CASSRLAGVRNEQFF
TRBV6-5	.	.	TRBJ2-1	TGTGCCAGCAGTTACTCCGGACCTCGCCCCATTGAGCAGTTCTTC	CASSYSGPRPIEQFF
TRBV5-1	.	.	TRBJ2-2	TGCGCCAGCAGCTTGGCGGCAGGGAACACCGGGGAGCTGTTTTTT	CASSLAAGNTGELFF
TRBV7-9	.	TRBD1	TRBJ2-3	TGTGCCAGCAGCTCAAGACAGGGGGAAACAGATACGCAGTATTTT	CASSSRQGETDTQYF
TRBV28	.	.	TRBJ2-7	TGTGCCAGCAGTTTATCGGACATCGCATCCTACGAGCAGTACTTC	CASSLSDIASYEQYF
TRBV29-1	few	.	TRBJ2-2	TGCAGCGTCCTTCGGGGCACCGGGGAGCTGTTTTTT	CSVLRGTGELFF
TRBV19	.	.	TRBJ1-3	TGTGCCAGTAGTCCAGGAGGAAACACCATATATTTT	CASSPGGNTIYF
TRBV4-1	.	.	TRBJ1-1	TGCGCCAGCAGCCCACTCTTCCAGCCCGGGACGGCTATGAACACTGAAGCTTTCTTT	CASSPLFQPGTAMNTEAFF
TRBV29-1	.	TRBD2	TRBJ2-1	TGCAGCGTTTATTTCCATGCGGGAGGAAATATGAATGAGCAGTTCTTC	CSVYFHAGGNMNEQFF
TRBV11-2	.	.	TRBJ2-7	TGTGCCAGCAGGACTTTTGGGCAGACTTACGAGCAGTACTTC	CASRTFGQTYEQYF
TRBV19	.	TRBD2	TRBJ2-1	TGTGCCAGTAGTATAGCGGGAGGGCCGGGTGAGCAGTTCTTC	CASSIAGGPGEQFF
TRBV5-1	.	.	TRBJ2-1	TGCGCCAGCAGCTTGGGGCAGGGAACTCTCACTCATCACTACAATGAGCAGTTCTTC	CASSLGQGTLTHHYNEQFF
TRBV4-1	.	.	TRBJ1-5	TGCGCCAGCAGCCAAATGGGTCAGGGCAATCAGCCCCAGCATTTT	CASSQMGQGNQPQHF
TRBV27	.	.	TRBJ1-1	TGTGCCAGCAGACGAATACCCCTGAACACTGAAGCTTTCTTT	CASRRIPLNTEAFF
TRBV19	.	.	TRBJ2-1	TGTGCCAGTAGTGCATCGCTCAGCTCCTACAATGAGCAGTTCTTC	CASSASLSSYNEQFF
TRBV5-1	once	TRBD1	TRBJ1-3	TGCGCCAGCAGTCCCGAGGGGGCGGAAGGAAACACCATATATTTT	CASSPEGAEGNTIYF
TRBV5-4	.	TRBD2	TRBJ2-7	TGTGCCAGCAGCTTAGCGGGGCCCTACGAGCAGTACTTC	CASSLAGPYEQYF
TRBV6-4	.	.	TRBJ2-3	TGTGCCAGCAGTGACGAGGGGGGGAGCACAGATACGCAGTATTTT	CASSDEGGSTDTQYF
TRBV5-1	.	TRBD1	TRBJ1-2	TGCGCCAGCAGCGTCAATGGACAGGGGGGCGGCTACACCTTC	CASSVNGQGGGYTF
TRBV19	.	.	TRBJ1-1	TGTGCCAGTAGTATAACTGGGGGAGAAGCTTTCTTT	CASSITGGEAFF
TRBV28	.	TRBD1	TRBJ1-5	TGTGCCAGCAGTTTCGAGGGACAGGGAATTAAAACCCAGCATTTT	CASSFEGQGIKTQHF
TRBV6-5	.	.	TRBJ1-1	TGTGCCAGCAGAGAGGGGAACACTGAAGCTTTCTTT	CASREGNTEAFF
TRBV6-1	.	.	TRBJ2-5	TGTGCCAGCAGTGAAGACAGGGTCCAAGAGACCCAGTACTTC	CASSEDRVQETQYF
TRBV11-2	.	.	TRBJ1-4	TGTGCCAGCAGCGCACTATCCCAGGGACCGGGCTCCGAAAAACTGTTTTTT	CASSALSQGPGSEKLFF
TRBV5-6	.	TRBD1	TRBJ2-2	TGTGCCAGCAGCCGGACAGGGGGCACCGGGGAGCTGTTTTTT	CASSRTGGTGELFF